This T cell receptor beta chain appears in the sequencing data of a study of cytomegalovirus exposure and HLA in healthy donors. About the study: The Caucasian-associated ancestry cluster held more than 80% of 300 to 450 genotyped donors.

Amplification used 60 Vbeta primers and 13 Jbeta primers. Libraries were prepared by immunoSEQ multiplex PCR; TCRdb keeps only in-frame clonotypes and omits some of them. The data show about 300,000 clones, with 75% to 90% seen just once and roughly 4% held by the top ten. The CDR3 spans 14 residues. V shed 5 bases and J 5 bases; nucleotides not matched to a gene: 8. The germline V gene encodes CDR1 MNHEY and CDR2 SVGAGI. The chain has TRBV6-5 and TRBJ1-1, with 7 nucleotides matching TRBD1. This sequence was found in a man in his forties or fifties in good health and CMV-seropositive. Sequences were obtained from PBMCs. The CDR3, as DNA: TGTGCCAGCAGTCAGGACAGGACTCCTACTGAAGCTTTCTTT. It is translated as CASSQDRTPTEAFF.